A selection of T cell receptor beta chains follows, all from one sample in a study of beta chain features in type 1 diabetes. Here immunoSEQ multiplex PCR was the method, and the copy in TCRdb shows in-frame clones only, minus some. Of 300,000 to 400,000 clones listed, about 14% are singletons. Sequencing was done on a sample of naive CD4+ T cells from blood. The source is a woman in her late teens or twenties with type 1 diabetes. The CDR3 runs from the conserved cysteine through the conserved F or W. Each record gives: clone size, J gene, D gene, V gene, CDR3 DNA, CDR3 protein. D genes are given only for firm matches. Clone size appears in some rows only: once, few, many, or a class for an expanded clone.

clone size: few
J gene: TRBJ1-1
D gene: -
V gene: TRBV18
CDR3 DNA: TGTGCCAGCTCACCATCCATGAACACTGAAGCTTTCTTT
CDR3 protein: CASSPSMNTEAFF

clone size: few
J gene: TRBJ2-5
D gene: -
V gene: TRBV25-1
CDR3 DNA: TGTGCCAGCAGTGAATGGACGACAGCTAAAGAGACCCAGTACTTC
CDR3 protein: CASSEWTTAKETQYF

clone size: few
J gene: TRBJ2-1
D gene: TRBD2
V gene: TRBV25-1
CDR3 DNA: TGTGCCAGCAGTGAATCGGGCGGGAGGGCCCTCAATGAGCAGTTCTTC
CDR3 protein: CASSESGGRALNEQFF

clone size: few
J gene: TRBJ1-1
D gene: -
V gene: TRBV4-3
CDR3 DNA: TGCGCCAGCAGCCAAGTCCGCAGAACTGAAGCTTTCTTT
CDR3 protein: CASSQVRRTEAFF

clone size: few
J gene: TRBJ2-7
D gene: TRBD1
V gene: TRBV19
CDR3 DNA: TGTGCCAGCGGGACAGGGTCGAGGTACGAGCAGTACTTC
CDR3 protein: CASGTGSRYEQYF

clone size: few
J gene: TRBJ2-5
D gene: TRBD2
V gene: TRBV5-1
CDR3 DNA: TGCGCCAGCAGCTTGTACGGGAGGGGAGAGACCCAGTACTTC
CDR3 protein: CASSLYGRGETQYF

clone size: -
J gene: TRBJ2-2
D gene: -
V gene: TRBV7-2
CDR3 DNA: TGTGCCAGCAGCGTAGATAGGTCGGGGACCGGGGAGCTGTTTTTT
CDR3 protein: CASSVDRSGTGELFF

clone size: -
J gene: TRBJ2-1
D gene: -
V gene: TRBV7-2
CDR3 DNA: TGTGCCAGCAGCTTAAACAACAATGAGCAGTTCTTC
CDR3 protein: CASSLNNNEQFF

clone size: few
J gene: TRBJ2-7
D gene: TRBD1
V gene: TRBV28
CDR3 DNA: TGTGCCAGCAGTCTACAGGGGTTGGAGTACTTC
CDR3 protein: CASSLQGLEYF

clone size: -
J gene: TRBJ1-1
D gene: TRBD1
V gene: TRBV27
CDR3 DNA: TGTGCCAGCAGTCCACTGACAGGGTTGAGGAGGGAAGCTTTCTTT
CDR3 protein: CASSPLTGLRREAFF

clone size: few
J gene: TRBJ2-5
D gene: TRBD2
V gene: TRBV28
CDR3 DNA: TGTGCCAGCAGTTACCCCTTGGCTAGCGGTACACAAGAGACCCAGTACTTC
CDR3 protein: CASSYPLASGTQETQYF

clone size: -
J gene: TRBJ2-3
D gene: TRBD2
V gene: TRBV15
CDR3 DNA: TGTGCCACCAGCAGAGATCTTTTGGGAGCGGGAGGCACAGATACGCAGTATTTT
CDR3 protein: CATSRDLLGAGGTDTQYF

clone size: -
J gene: TRBJ2-1
D gene: TRBD2
V gene: TRBV4-3
CDR3 DNA: TGCGCCAGCAGCCAAGATTCGGTAGCGGGAGGATACAATGAGCAGTTCTTC
CDR3 protein: CASSQDSVAGGYNEQFF

clone size: once
J gene: TRBJ1-1
D gene: -
V gene: TRBV6-6
CDR3 DNA: TGTGCCAGCAGTTACAGAAGCAACACTGAAGCTTTCTTT
CDR3 protein: CASSYRSNTEAFF

clone size: -
J gene: TRBJ2-5
D gene: -
V gene: TRBV5-1
CDR3 DNA: TGCGCCAGCAGCTTGGGCCTTAACTCGGGAGAGACCCAGTACTTC
CDR3 protein: CASSLGLNSGETQYF

clone size: few
J gene: TRBJ2-2
D gene: -
V gene: TRBV30
CDR3 DNA: TGTGCCTGGGAACTCACAGGGTCCGGGGAGCTGTTTTTT
CDR3 protein: CAWELTGSGELFF

clone size: -
J gene: TRBJ2-1
D gene: -
V gene: TRBV18
CDR3 DNA: TGTGCCAGCTCACCACAAGTGACGGCGGGTGCCTACAATGAGCAGTTCTTC
CDR3 protein: CASSPQVTAGAYNEQFF

clone size: few
J gene: TRBJ1-1
D gene: TRBD1
V gene: TRBV20-1
CDR3 DNA: TGCAGTGCTAAGGGACAGGGGACTTTCTTT
CDR3 protein: CSAKGQGTFF

clone size: few
J gene: TRBJ1-1
D gene: TRBD1
V gene: TRBV5-4
CDR3 DNA: TGTGCCAGCAGCCTGTTTGCGGGACAGGGAATGAACACTGAAGCTTTCTTT
CDR3 protein: CASSLFAGQGMNTEAFF

clone size: few
J gene: TRBJ2-1
D gene: TRBD2
V gene: TRBV29-1
CDR3 DNA: TGCAGCGTGGAAAACAAGGGACTAGCGGATTCTTCATCCTACAATGAGCAGTTCTTC
CDR3 protein: CSVENKGLADSSSYNEQFF

clone size: -
J gene: TRBJ2-7
D gene: -
V gene: TRBV28
CDR3 DNA: TGTGCCAGCAGTTTGGGCAGTCCGTTCTACGAGCAGTACTTC
CDR3 protein: CASSLGSPFYEQYF

clone size: few
J gene: TRBJ2-7
D gene: -
V gene: TRBV11-2
CDR3 DNA: TGTGCCAGCAGCTTAGAAGCAGGGCTGAACGAGCAGTACTTC
CDR3 protein: CASSLEAGLNEQYF

clone size: -
J gene: TRBJ1-1
D gene: -
V gene: TRBV29-1
CDR3 DNA: TGCAGCGCTGTTCAGGGGTGGCTCGCCACTGAAGCTTTCTTT
CDR3 protein: CSAVQGWLATEAFF

clone size: few
J gene: TRBJ2-7
D gene: TRBD2
V gene: TRBV19
CDR3 DNA: TGTGCCAGTAGTGACTCAGGGACTAGAGAATACGACGAGCAGTACTTC
CDR3 protein: CASSDSGTREYDEQYF

clone size: -
J gene: TRBJ1-2
D gene: -
V gene: TRBV11-2
CDR3 DNA: TGTGCCAGCAGCTTAGGGCCAGGAGGAGTTGGCTACACCTTC
CDR3 protein: CASSLGPGGVGYTF

clone size: -
J gene: TRBJ1-1
D gene: -
V gene: TRBV30
CDR3 DNA: TGTGCCTGGAGCAATGTAGGGGAAACTGAAGCTTTCTTT
CDR3 protein: CAWSNVGETEAFF

clone size: -
J gene: TRBJ2-6
D gene: -
V gene: TRBV30
CDR3 DNA: TGTGCCTGGAGTGCTACTGGGGCCAACGTCCTGACTTTC
CDR3 protein: CAWSATGANVLTF

clone size: few
J gene: TRBJ2-7
D gene: -
V gene: TRBV18
CDR3 DNA: TGTGCCAGCGCTAGCTTACCAGGCCCCTACGAGCAGTACTTC
CDR3 protein: CASASLPGPYEQYF

clone size: -
J gene: TRBJ1-1
D gene: TRBD1
V gene: TRBV5-1
CDR3 DNA: TGCGCCAGCAGCTGGACAGGGGGTGGTACTGAAGCTTTCTTT
CDR3 protein: CASSWTGGGTEAFF

clone size: few
J gene: TRBJ2-2
D gene: -
V gene: TRBV30
CDR3 DNA: TGTGCCTGGAGTAACTCGAACACCGGGGAGCTGTTTTTT
CDR3 protein: CAWSNSNTGELFF

clone size: -
J gene: TRBJ2-3
D gene: -
V gene: TRBV11-2
CDR3 DNA: TGTGCCAGCAGCTTAGGGAGGGCCACAGATACGCAGTATTTT
CDR3 protein: CASSLGRATDTQYF

clone size: -
J gene: TRBJ2-1
D gene: TRBD1
V gene: TRBV7-2
CDR3 DNA: TGTGCCAGCAGCTTCCGGGACAGGAAAAACAATGAGCAGTTCTTC
CDR3 protein: CASSFRDRKNNEQFF

clone size: -
J gene: TRBJ2-1
D gene: -
V gene: TRBV6-5
CDR3 DNA: TGTGCCAGCAGTTACGGGGGGACCCAATGGAATGAGCAGTTCTTC
CDR3 protein: CASSYGGTQWNEQFF

clone size: few
J gene: TRBJ2-3
D gene: TRBD2
V gene: TRBV6-1
CDR3 DNA: TGTGCCAGCAGTGAACTAGCGGGAGTTGGGGCAGATACGCAGTATTTT
CDR3 protein: CASSELAGVGADTQYF

clone size: -
J gene: TRBJ1-5
D gene: TRBD1
V gene: TRBV6-1
CDR3 DNA: TGTGCCAGCAGTGGGACAGGGAGTCAGCCCCAGCATTTT
CDR3 protein: CASSGTGSQPQHF

clone size: -
J gene: TRBJ1-2
D gene: TRBD1
V gene: TRBV18
CDR3 DNA: TGTGCCAGCTCCGGGGGACAGGTCCCTAACTATGGCTACACCTTC
CDR3 protein: CASSGGQVPNYGYTF

clone size: few
J gene: TRBJ2-5
D gene: -
V gene: TRBV5-4
CDR3 DNA: TGTGCCAGCAGCCAATCGAGGGCAGGGGAAGAGACCCAGTACTTC
CDR3 protein: CASSQSRAGEETQYF

clone size: few
J gene: TRBJ2-5
D gene: TRBD1
V gene: TRBV5-1
CDR3 DNA: TGCGCCAGCAGCTGGGGACAGGGTGGGCAAGAGACCCAGTACTTC
CDR3 protein: CASSWGQGGQETQYF

clone size: -
J gene: TRBJ1-5
D gene: -
V gene: TRBV19
CDR3 DNA: TGTGCCAGTAGTCAGGACCGGGGAGGGAATCAGCCCCAGCATTTT
CDR3 protein: CASSQDRGGNQPQHF

clone size: -
J gene: TRBJ2-5
D gene: TRBD2
V gene: TRBV19
CDR3 DNA: TGTGCCACCACAAGACTAGCGGGAGTGGGAGAGACCCAGTACTTC
CDR3 protein: CATTRLAGVGETQYF

clone size: -
J gene: TRBJ2-1
D gene: TRBD1
V gene: TRBV4-3
CDR3 DNA: TGCGCCAGCAGCCAGGACAGGGGCTCCTACAATGAGCAGTTCTTC
CDR3 protein: CASSQDRGSYNEQFF

clone size: -
J gene: TRBJ1-2
D gene: -
V gene: TRBV29-1
CDR3 DNA: TGCAGCGTTGATCTGGGGGGCTATGGCTACACCTTC
CDR3 protein: CSVDLGGYGYTF